These T cell receptor beta chains were read from a single sample in a study of OX40 agonist ivuxolimab in advanced cancers. Data came from immunoSEQ multiplex PCR; TCRdb stores just in-frame clones and leaves some out. The sample lists approximately 30,000 clones, less than 90% occurring once. The material was CD4+ or CD8+ T cells sorted from blood, obtained in a trial of the OX40 agonist ivuxolimab. These receptor sequences come from an adult with an advanced solid tumor such as melanoma, head and neck, liver or kidney cancer. The CDR3 runs from the conserved cysteine through the conserved F or W. A D gene is named only where the DNA matches it firmly. Some rows have no size entry. The others give once, few or many, or a class for an expanded clone.

cdr3_aa: CASNKAGGNTGELFF
cdr3_nt: TGTGCCAGCAATAAAGCGGGAGGCAACACCGGGGAGCTGTTTTTT
d_call: TRBD2
clone_size: -
v_call: TRBV6-1
j_call: TRBJ2-2

cdr3_aa: CASSVRPPIAPDTQYF
cdr3_nt: TGCGCCAGCAGCGTCCGCCCCCCGATAGCCCCAGATACGCAGTATTTT
d_call: -
clone_size: once
v_call: TRBV4-1
j_call: TRBJ2-3

cdr3_aa: CASSGSSGAYEQYF
cdr3_nt: TGTGCCAGTAGTGGTTCTAGCGGTGCCTACGAGCAGTACTTC
d_call: TRBD2
clone_size: -
v_call: TRBV19
j_call: TRBJ2-7

cdr3_aa: CASSDLQGPNYGYTF
cdr3_nt: TGCGCCAGCAGTGATTTACAGGGGCCTAACTATGGCTACACCTTC
d_call: TRBD1
clone_size: -
v_call: TRBV10-1
j_call: TRBJ1-2

cdr3_aa: CASSQDPGLAGPNTDTQYF
cdr3_nt: TGCGCCAGCAGCCAAGATCCGGGACTAGCGGGACCGAACACAGATACGCAGTATTTT
d_call: TRBD2
clone_size: -
v_call: TRBV4-3
j_call: TRBJ2-3

cdr3_aa: CASSHTGSGEKLFF
cdr3_nt: TGTGCCAGCAGCCATACAGGGTCTGGTGAAAAACTGTTTTTT
d_call: -
clone_size: -
v_call: TRBV27
j_call: TRBJ1-4

cdr3_aa: CASSEWDGYNEQFF
cdr3_nt: TGTGCCAGCAGTGAATGGGACGGTTACAATGAGCAGTTCTTC
d_call: -
clone_size: -
v_call: TRBV6-4
j_call: TRBJ2-1

cdr3_aa: CASGLGSGTDYEEQYF
cdr3_nt: TGTGCCTCCGGGCTTGGTTCTGGGACAGACTATGAGGAGCAGTACTTC
d_call: TRBD1
clone_size: -
v_call: TRBV11-1
j_call: TRBJ2-7

cdr3_aa: CASSLGADRLEAFF
cdr3_nt: TGTGCCAGCAGCTTAGGTGCGGACCGACTTGAAGCTTTCTTT
d_call: -
clone_size: -
v_call: TRBV7-9
j_call: TRBJ1-1

cdr3_aa: CASSLAGTITSYEQYF
cdr3_nt: TGTGCCAGCAGCTTGGCCGGGACAATAACCTCCTACGAGCAGTACTTC
d_call: -
clone_size: -
v_call: TRBV11-3
j_call: TRBJ2-7